The 20 T cell receptor beta chains reported below all come from one sample, sequenced in a study of cytomegalovirus exposure and HLA in healthy donors. In the PCR, 60 Vbeta and 13 Jbeta primers were used. Using immunoSEQ multiplex PCR, the repertoire was profiled, and TCRdb retains in-frame clones only, with some absent. The sample includes some 270,000 clones, about four fifths of them seen just once. The sequenced sample was PBMCs. Receptors originate from a girl aged 2-10 years in good health and CMV-seronegative.

CDR3 residues: CASSPKVGGITEAFF. In nucleotides, the CDR3 is TGCGCCAGCAGCCCCAAGGTCGGGGGGATAACTGAAGCTTTCTTT. The rearrangement joins TRBV5-1 to TRBJ1-1; a possible D gene is TRBD1 (5 bases). The V end was cut by 4 bases, the J end by 5 bases, with 18 bases between. The CDR3 consists of 15 residues. CDR1 and CDR2 from the germline V gene are SGHRS and YFSETQ.

The chain combines TRBV27 with TRBJ1-1, with TRBD1 identical over 8 bases. Germline lookup yields CDR1 MNHEY and CDR2 SMNVEV (reference sequence). The CDR3 totals 14 residues. The J segment lost 6 bases and the V segment lost 5 bases, leaving 8 bases of the junction unmatched. The CDR3 spells CASSPRQGRPEAFF. As DNA, the CDR3 is TGTGCCAGCAGTCCACGACAGGGGCGGCCTGAAGCTTTCTTT.

The rearrangement links TRBV11-1 to TRBJ2-7; D is perhaps TRBD1 (6 bases). V shed 5 bases and J shed 6 bases, with 11 bases lying between them. Germline CDR1 and CDR2: SGHAT and FQDESV (reference sequence). The CDR3 is 12 residues long. The CDR3 nucleotides read TGTGCCAGCAGCCCCACAGGGTCCGAGCAGTACTTC. It is translated as CASSPTGSEQYF.

The sample holds one count of this clone. Here the CDR3 reads CASSLDPDQPQHF. The DNA of the CDR3 is TGCGCCAGCAGCTTGGATCCCGATCAGCCCCAGCATTTT. This chain connects TRBV5-1 to TRBJ1-5, with D hard to call. Germline CDR1 SGHRS, CDR2 YFSETQ. The CDR3 sequence is 13 residues long. V lost 0 bases and J 5 bases, leaving 6 bases between the germline ends.

The gene calls are TRBV6-6 and TRBJ2-7; TRBD1 agrees at 9 bases. CDR1 is MNHNY and CDR2 is SVGAGI in the germline V gene (reference sequence). V gave up 7 bases and J gave up 7 bases; unmatched junction bases: 11. CDR3 length: 14 amino acids. CDR3 region: CASKYRDRAWEQYF. The CDR3 DNA reads TGTGCCAGCAAATACCGGGACAGGGCATGGGAGCAGTACTTC.

This clone showed up just once. The J gene is TRBJ2-1, the V gene TRBV28; 9 bases align to TRBD2. The CDR3 length is 15 residues. With 8 bases clipped from V and 4 bases from J, the junction kept 9 bases outside the gene matches. Germline CDR1 is MDHEN and CDR2 is SYDVKM. CDR3 nucleotides: TGTGCCAGCTCCGACGGGACTAGCAAATACAATGAGCAGTTCTTC. Residues: CASSDGTSKYNEQFF.

This clone is a singleton in its sample. The chain employs TRBV21-1 and TRBJ2-3; the tabulated D call, TRBD1, remains unverified against the DNA. TRBV21-1 corresponds to a pseudogene. This CDR3 has 16 residues. The CDR3 region is CASTGTLWGPTDTQYF. For the CDR3, the DNA is TGTGCCAGCACGGGGACCCTATGGGGGCCCACAGATACGCAGTATTTT.

The chain couples TRBV29-1 to TRBJ2-7, with 13 bases identical to TRBD2. Germline lookup yields CDR1 SQVTM and CDR2 ANQGSEA. CDR3 length: 14 residues. With 3 bases clipped from V and 4 bases from J, the junction kept 3 bases outside the gene matches. The CDR3 DNA follows: TGCAGCGTTGATGGGACTAGCGGGACGTACGAGCAGTACTTC. Its protein product is CSVDGTSGTYEQYF.

CDR3 amino acids: CASSLSGGTDTQYF. The DNA of the CDR3 is TGTGCCAGCAGTTTGAGCGGGGGCACAGATACGCAGTATTTT. This sequence joins TRBV6-1 and TRBJ2-3; TRBD2 matches at 7 bases. The V and J ends lost 5 bases and 1 base, in that order; junction bases with no gene match: 3. This CDR3 region has 14 residues. The V gene's germline CDR1 is MNHNS and CDR2 SASEGT.

The V and J genes are TRBV6-5 and TRBJ1-3; weak D call: TRBD1 (5 bases). The germline gives CDR1 MNHEY, CDR2 SVGAGI. V lost 0 bases, J lost 12 bases, and 18 bases lay in between. The CDR3 spans 15 residues. The CDR3 DNA follows: TGTGCCAGCAGTTACTCGGAAAGCTCGGAAACAGGCATATATTTT. Protein sequence: CASSYSESSETGIYF.

The genes are TRBV7-7 and TRBJ2-2; TRBD1 agrees at 7 bases. Per germline, CDR1 SSHAT and CDR2 FNYEAQ (reference sequence). The CDR3 runs to 13 residues. Trimming removed 2 bases from V and 6 bases from J; junction bases left unmatched: 0. The CDR3 protein is CASSLTGAGELFF. The CDR3 DNA sequence: TGTGCCAGCAGCTTAACAGGGGCCGGGGAGCTGTTTTTT.

This chain joins TRBV7-6 and TRBJ2-5, with D perhaps matching TRBD2 (6 bases). CDR1 and CDR2 from the germline V gene are SGHVS and FNYEAQ. This CDR3 comprises 18 residues. With 2 bases removed from V and 4 bases from J, the gap between germline ends came to 23 bases. CDR3 residues: CASSLINVLAGPGETQYF. The CDR3 DNA reads TGTGCCAGCAGCTTAATCAACGTGCTGGCGGGGCCCGGAGAGACCCAGTACTTC.

V usage is TRBV14 and J usage is TRBJ2-1, with 7 bases lining up with TRBD2. Germline-derived CDR1 and CDR2 are SGHDN and FVKESK. Trimming took 4 bases from V and 11 from J; bases not matched to a gene: 11. The CDR3 sequence is 14 residues long. CDR3 nucleotides: TGTGCCAGCAGCCCTGCGGGAGCGGTTATTAAGCAGTTCTTC. It encodes CASSPAGAVIKQFF.

The chain combines TRBV28 with TRBJ1-5; possible D gene TRBD1, 5 bases. Germline lookup yields CDR1 MDHEN and CDR2 SYDVKM. The CDR3 sequence is 15 residues long. V gave up 2 bases and J gave up 5 bases, with 13 bases separating them. CDR3 sequence (DNA): TGTGCCAGCAGTTTACAGGGTAGGGTTGATCAGCCCCAGCATTTT. Protein: CASSLQGRVDQPQHF.

The chain joins TRBV28 to TRBJ2-1; 8 nucleotides match TRBD2. With 2 bases clipped from V and 0 bases from J, the junction kept 0 bases outside the gene matches. The CDR3 runs to 15 residues. Germline loops: CDR1 MDHEN, CDR2 SYDVKM. The CDR3, as DNA: TGTGCCAGCAGTTTACTAGCGGGCTCCTACAATGAGCAGTTCTTC. Protein sequence: CASSLLAGSYNEQFF.

V and J are TRBV7-9 and TRBJ2-1; perhaps TRBD1 as D (6 bases). V was cut by 5 bases and J by 7 bases, with 15 bases left in between. The CDR3 sequence is 14 residues long. CDR1 is SEHNR, CDR2 FQNEAQ, per germline (reference sequence). The CDR3 DNA is TGTGCCAGCAGCCTAAAAGGACAGCAGAATGAGCAGTTCTTC. It codes for CASSLKGQQNEQFF.

CDR3 nucleotides: TGTGCCAGCAGCTTTCCCACGGTCCTTCCGAGCTCCTACAATGAGCAGTTCTTC. Its translation: CASSFPTVLPSSYNEQFF. The J gene is TRBJ2-1, the V gene TRBV7-9; D remains ambiguous. Trimming took 3 bases from V and 0 from J, leaving 18 bases between them. The CDR3 runs 18 residues. Germline CDR1 is SEHNR and CDR2 is FQNEAQ (reference sequence).

The rearrangement joins TRBV7-3 to TRBJ2-1, with 10 positions matching TRBD2. Germline trimming cut 1 base from V and 3 bases from J; bases unmatched to any gene: 6. Looked up from germline, CDR1 is SGHTA and CDR2 is FQGTGA. The CDR3 extends over 17 amino acids. The CDR3 DNA sequence: TGTGCCAGCAGCTTAAACCCACTAGCGGGGATCTACAATGAGCAGTTCTTC. Translated: CASSLNPLAGIYNEQFF.

This clone has a handful of counts. CDR3: CASTGWGTQYF. For the CDR3, the DNA is TGTGCCAGCACAGGGTGGGGGACCCAGTACTTC. The rearrangement uses TRBV6-1 and TRBJ2-5; D might be TRBD1 (5 bases). This CDR3 is 11 amino acids long. Trimming took 7 bases from V and 7 from J, leaving 10 bases between them. Germline assignment: CDR1 MNHNS and CDR2 SASEGT.

This sequence joins TRBV13 and TRBJ2-1; TRBD2 aligns across 9 bases. The CDR3 contains 15 residues. V gave up 5 bases and J gave up 8 bases; unmatched junction bases: 10. Germline lookup yields CDR1 PRHDT and CDR2 FYEKMQ (reference sequence). The CDR3 spells CASSLAGGASYEQFF. In DNA, the CDR3 is TGTGCCAGCAGCCTCGCGGGGGGGGCCTCCTATGAGCAGTTCTTC.